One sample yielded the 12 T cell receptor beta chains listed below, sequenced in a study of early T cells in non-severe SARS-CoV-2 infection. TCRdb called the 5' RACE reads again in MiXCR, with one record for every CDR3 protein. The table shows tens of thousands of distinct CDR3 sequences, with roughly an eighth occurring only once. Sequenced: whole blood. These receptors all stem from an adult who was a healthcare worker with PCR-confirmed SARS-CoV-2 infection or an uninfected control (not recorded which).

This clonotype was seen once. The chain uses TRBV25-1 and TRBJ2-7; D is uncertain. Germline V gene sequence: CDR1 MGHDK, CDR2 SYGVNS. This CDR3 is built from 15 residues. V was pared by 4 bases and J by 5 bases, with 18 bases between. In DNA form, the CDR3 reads TGTGCCAGCAGTGGCGCCGGGCCGCGATTCGACGAGCAGTACTTC. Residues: CASSGAGPRFDEQYF.

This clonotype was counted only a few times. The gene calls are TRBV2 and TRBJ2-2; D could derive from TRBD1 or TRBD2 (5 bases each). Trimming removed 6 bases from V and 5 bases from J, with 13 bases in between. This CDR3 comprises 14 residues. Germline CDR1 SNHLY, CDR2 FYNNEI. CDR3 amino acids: CASRFGATTGELFF. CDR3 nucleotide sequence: TGTGCCAGCAGGTTCGGGGCGACGACCGGGGAGCTGTTTTTT.

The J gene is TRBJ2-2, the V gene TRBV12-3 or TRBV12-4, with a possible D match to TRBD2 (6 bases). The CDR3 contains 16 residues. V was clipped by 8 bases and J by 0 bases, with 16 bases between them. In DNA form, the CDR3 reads TGTGCCAGCGGGAGGCACGGGGCCGCGAACACCGGGGAGCTGTTTTTT. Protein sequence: CASGRHGAANTGELFF.

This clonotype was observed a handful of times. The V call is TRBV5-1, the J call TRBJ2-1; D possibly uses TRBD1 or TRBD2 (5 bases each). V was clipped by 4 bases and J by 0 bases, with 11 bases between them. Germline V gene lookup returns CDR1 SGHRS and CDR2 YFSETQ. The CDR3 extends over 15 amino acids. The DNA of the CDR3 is TGCGCCAGCAGCCCTGGGACCACCTCCTACAATGAGCAGTTCTTC. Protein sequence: CASSPGTTSYNEQFF.

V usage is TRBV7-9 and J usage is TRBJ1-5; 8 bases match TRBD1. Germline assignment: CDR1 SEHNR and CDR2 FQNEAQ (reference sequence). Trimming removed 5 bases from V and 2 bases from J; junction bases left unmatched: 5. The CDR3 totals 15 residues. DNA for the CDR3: TGTGCCAGCAGCGGTGCGGGACAGGGCAATCAGCCCCAGCATTTT. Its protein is CASSGAGQGNQPQHF.

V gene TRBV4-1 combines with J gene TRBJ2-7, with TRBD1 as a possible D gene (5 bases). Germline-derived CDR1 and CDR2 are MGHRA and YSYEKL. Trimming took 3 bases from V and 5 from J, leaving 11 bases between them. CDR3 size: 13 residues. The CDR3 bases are TGCGCCAGCAGCCACCCAGGGCTCCACGAGCAGTACTTC. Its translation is CASSHPGLHEQYF.

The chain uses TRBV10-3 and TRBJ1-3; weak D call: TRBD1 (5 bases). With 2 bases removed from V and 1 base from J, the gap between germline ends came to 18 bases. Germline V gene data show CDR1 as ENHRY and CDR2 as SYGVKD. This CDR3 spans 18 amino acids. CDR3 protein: CAISERAGPTISGNTIYF. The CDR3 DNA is TGTGCCATCAGTGAGAGGGCAGGGCCAACTATTTCTGGAAACACCATATATTTT.

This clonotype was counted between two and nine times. Here the CDR3 DNA reads TGTGCTAGTGGTTTGAGGACGGACAATGAGCAGTTCTTC. Amino acid sequence: CASGLRTDNEQFF. The rearrangement joins TRBV12-5 to TRBJ2-1, with D unclear. Trimming shortened V by 2 bases and J by 5 bases, and 7 bases separated the two germline ends. The CDR3 is made up of 13 amino acids. CDR1 is LGHNT, CDR2 FRNRAP, per germline.

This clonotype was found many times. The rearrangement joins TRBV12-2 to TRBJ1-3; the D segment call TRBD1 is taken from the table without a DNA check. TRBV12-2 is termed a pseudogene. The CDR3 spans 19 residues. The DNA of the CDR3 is TGTGCAAGTCGCTCGAACACGGACAGGGGAGTGTTGTATCCGAACACCATATATTTT. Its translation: CASRSNTDRGVLYPNTIYF.

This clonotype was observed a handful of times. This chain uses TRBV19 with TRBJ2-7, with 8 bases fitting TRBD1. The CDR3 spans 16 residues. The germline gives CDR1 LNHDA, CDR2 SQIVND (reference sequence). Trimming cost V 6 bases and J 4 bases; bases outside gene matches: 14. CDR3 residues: CASSATGVRFGYEQYF. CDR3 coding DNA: TGTGCCAGTAGCGCGACAGGGGTTAGGTTCGGATACGAGCAGTACTTC.

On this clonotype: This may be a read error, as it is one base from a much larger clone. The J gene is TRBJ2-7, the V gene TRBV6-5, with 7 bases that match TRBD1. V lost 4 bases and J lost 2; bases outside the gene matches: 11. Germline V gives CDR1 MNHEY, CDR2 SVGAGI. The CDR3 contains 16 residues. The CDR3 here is CASSFLNRGRPYEQYF. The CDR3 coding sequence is TGTGCCAGCAGTTTCCTGAACAGGGGACGGCCCTACGAGCAGTACTTC.

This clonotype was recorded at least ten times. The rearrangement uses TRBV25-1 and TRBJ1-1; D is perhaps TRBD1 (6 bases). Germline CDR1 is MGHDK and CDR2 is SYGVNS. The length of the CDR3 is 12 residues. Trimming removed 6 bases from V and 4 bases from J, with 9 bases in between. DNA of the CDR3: TGTGCCAGCAGACAGGGCTCCACTGAAGCTTTCTTT. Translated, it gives CASRQGSTEAFF.